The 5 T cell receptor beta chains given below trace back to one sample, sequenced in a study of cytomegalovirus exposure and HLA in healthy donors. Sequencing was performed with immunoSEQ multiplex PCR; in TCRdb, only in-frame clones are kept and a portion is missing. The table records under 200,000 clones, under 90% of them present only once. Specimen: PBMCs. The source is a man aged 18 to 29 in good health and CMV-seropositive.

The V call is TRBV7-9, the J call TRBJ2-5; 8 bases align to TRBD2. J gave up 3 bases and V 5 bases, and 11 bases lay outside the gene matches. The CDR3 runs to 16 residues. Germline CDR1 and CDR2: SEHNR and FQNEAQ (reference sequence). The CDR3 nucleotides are TGTGCCAGCAGCCCCGGTGGGATAGCGGGAAAAGAGACCCAGTACTTC. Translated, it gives CASSPGGIAGKETQYF.

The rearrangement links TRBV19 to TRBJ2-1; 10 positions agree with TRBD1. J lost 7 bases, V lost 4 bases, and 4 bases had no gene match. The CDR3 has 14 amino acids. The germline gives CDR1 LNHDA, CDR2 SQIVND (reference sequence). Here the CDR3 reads CASSRQGARNEQFF. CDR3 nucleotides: TGTGCCAGTAGTAGACAGGGGGCGAGAAATGAGCAGTTCTTC.

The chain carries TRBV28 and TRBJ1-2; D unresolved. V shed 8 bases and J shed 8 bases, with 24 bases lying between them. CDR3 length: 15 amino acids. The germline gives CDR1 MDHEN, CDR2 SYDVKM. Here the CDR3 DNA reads TGTGCCAGCGCTTCCCCCCAGGTGAGATCGTCCGGCTACACCTTC. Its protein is CASASPQVRSSGYTF.

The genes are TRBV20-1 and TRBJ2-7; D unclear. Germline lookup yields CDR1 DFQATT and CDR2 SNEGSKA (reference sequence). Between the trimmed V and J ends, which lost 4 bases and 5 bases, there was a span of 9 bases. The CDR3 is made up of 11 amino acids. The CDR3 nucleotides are TGCAGTGCTAAATATATCGACGAGCAGTACTTC. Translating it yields CSAKYIDEQYF.

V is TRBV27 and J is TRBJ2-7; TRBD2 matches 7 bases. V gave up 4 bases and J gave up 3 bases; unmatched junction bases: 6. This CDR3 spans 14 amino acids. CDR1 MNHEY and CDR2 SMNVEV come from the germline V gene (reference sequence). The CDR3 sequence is CASSWGSGDYEQYF. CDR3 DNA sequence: TGTGCCAGCAGTTGGGGGAGCGGGGACTACGAGCAGTACTTC.